A single sample is the source of the 6 T cell receptor beta chains below, sequenced in a study of breast tumors, draining lymph nodes, adjacent tissues. Samples came from axillary lymph nodes draining the breast cancer. TCRdb re-derived calls from the multiplex PCR reads in MiXCR, one entry per CDR3 protein. This repertoire shows fewer than 300,000 distinct CDR3 sequences, about a third found once; its top ten account for just over 1.4%. The sample consisted of axillary lymph node tissue. The receptors here all came from a female donor with breast cancer. Some clones in this sample may be carry-over from other donors' samples.

This sequence joins TRBV27 and TRBJ1-2; TRBD1 matches at 9 bases. The CDR3 loop spans 12 amino acids. The germline V gene encodes CDR1 MNHEY and CDR2 SMNVEV (reference sequence). V lost 8 bases and J lost 7; bases outside the gene matches: 5. This CDR3 is CASYTGGSGYTF. Written as DNA, the CDR3 is TGTGCCAGCTACACAGGGGGCAGTGGCTACACCTTC.

Only a few counts were recorded for this clonotype. The chain has TRBV5-6 and TRBJ2-4, with D perhaps TRBD1 (5 bases). V was pared by 1 base and J by 0 bases, with 14 bases between. CDR3 length equals 17 residues. Germline CDR1 SGHDT, CDR2 YYEEEE. The DNA for the CDR3 is TGTGCCAGCAGCTTGAGGGGTTCTTACCTAGCCAAAAACATTCAGTACTTC. Translated: CASSLRGSYLAKNIQYF.

This chain connects TRBV29-1 to TRBJ1-2, with a weak D call TRBD1 (5 bases). This CDR3 is 13 amino acids long. In germline, CDR1 is SQVTM, CDR2 ANQGSEA. As DNA, the CDR3 is TGCAGTCCTTCAGACAGCCTCTTCTATGGCTACACCTTC. This codes for CSPSDSLFYGYTF.

Note on this clonotype: A read error may be the cause here, since a much bigger clone is one base away. V gene TRBV6-2 or TRBV6-3 combines with J gene TRBJ1-4; TRBD1 is a possible D gene (5 bases). There are 15 residues in the CDR3. Germline CDR1 MNHEY, CDR2 SVGEGT. The CDR3 sequence is CASRNDGATNEKLSF. The CDR3 DNA sequence: TGTGCCAGCAGAAACGACGGGGCAACTAATGAAAAACTGTCTTTT.

This clonotype was seen many times. A read error is possible here, since a much larger clone lies one base away. This chain connects TRBV20-1 to TRBJ2-5; 7 nucleotides line up with TRBD2. CDR3 length: 22 residues. Germline trimming cut 1 base from V and 5 bases from J; bases unmatched to any gene: 31. Germline V lookup: CDR1 DFQATT, CDR2 SNEGSKA (reference sequence). Here the CDR3 reads CSARGLVGTTGRNQILGETQYF. In DNA form, the CDR3 reads TGCAGTGCTAGAGGACTTGTAGGGACTACCGGGAGGAACCAAATCCTGGGGGAGACCCAGTACTTC.

This clonotype was recorded at least ten times. This chain connects TRBV11-1 to TRBJ2-1, with 13 bases identical to TRBD2. Per germline, CDR1 SGHAT and CDR2 FQDESV (reference sequence). The CDR3 extends over 18 amino acids. The V segment lost 5 bases and the J segment 7 bases; nucleotides outside the gene matches: 14. This chain's CDR3 is CASSASISGTSGTNEQFF. In DNA form, the CDR3 reads TGTGCCAGCAGCGCTTCCATCTCCGGGACTAGCGGGACGAATGAGCAGTTCTTC.